These 10 T cell receptor beta chains came from one sample sequenced in a study of blood T cell repertoires in COVID-19. Sequencing was performed with immunoSEQ multiplex PCR; in TCRdb, only in-frame clones are kept and a portion is missing. There are about 370,000 clones in the sample; 85% to 90% occur only once, and 0.95% to 1.1% lies in the top ten. The sample comprised PBMCs or T cells enriched from blood (not recorded which). These receptors came from a man between 18 and 29 years old who had recovered from COVID-19.

V gene TRBV21-1 combines with J gene TRBJ2-7; TRBD2 was called by the table and not checked on the DNA. TRBV21-1 is shown as a pseudogene. The CDR3 contains 14 residues. CDR3 region: CASSKDSGAYEQYF. The CDR3 region has the DNA TGTGCCAGCAGCAAGGACTCGGGGGCCTACGAGCAGTACTTC.

This clone was seen just once. The chain links TRBV25-1 to TRBJ1-3; TRBD1 matches at 7 bases. From germline, CDR1 is MGHDK and CDR2 SYGVNS. Trimming took 5 bases from V and 2 from J; bases not matched to a gene: 6. There are 15 residues in the CDR3. CDR3 bases: TGTGCCAGCAGTCGCGGGACAGCTCCTGGAAACACCATATATTTT. This encodes CASSRGTAPGNTIYF.

V is TRBV2 and J is TRBJ2-5; 10 nucleotides agree with TRBD2. This CDR3 region has 16 residues. V was pared by 4 bases and J by 4 bases, with 9 bases of the junction left unmatched. The germline gives CDR1 SNHLY, CDR2 FYNNEI. The CDR3 nucleotides are TGTGCCAGCAGTGGTCGGAGCGGGAGGGCCAGAGAGACCCAGTACTTC. Amino acid sequence: CASSGRSGRARETQYF.

V gene TRBV6-5 combines with J gene TRBJ2-7; 10 nucleotides match TRBD2. Germline V gene sequence: CDR1 MNHEY, CDR2 SVGAGI. This CDR3 is built from 15 residues. The trim removed 5 bases at V and 1 base at J, leaving 5 bases unmatched. The CDR3 sequence: CASSPSGSTSYEQYF. The CDR3 bases are TGTGCCAGCAGTCCTAGCGGGAGCACATCCTACGAGCAGTACTTC.

V usage is TRBV30 and J usage is TRBJ1-1, with 7 bases matching TRBD1. Per the germline V gene, CDR1 is GTSNPN and CDR2 is SVGIG (reference sequence). The CDR3 has 12 amino acids. Germline trimming cut 1 base from V and 7 bases from J; bases unmatched to any gene: 3. The chain's CDR3 is CAWSARDSEAFF. In DNA, the CDR3 is TGTGCCTGGAGTGCGCGGGACAGTGAAGCTTTCTTT.

The gene calls are TRBV6-5 and TRBJ1-5, with D possibly TRBD1 on 6 matching bases. CDR1 is MNHEY, CDR2 SVGAGI, per germline. V dropped 0 bases and J dropped 3 bases, with 9 bases sitting between them. This CDR3 has 15 amino acids. This CDR3 reads CASSYSGQPNQPQHF. The DNA for the CDR3 is TGTGCCAGCAGTTACTCAGGACAGCCCAATCAGCCCCAGCATTTT.

This sequence joins TRBV5-1 and TRBJ1-6; TRBD1 aligns across 9 bases. Germline values: CDR1 SGHRS, CDR2 YFSETQ. The length of the CDR3 is 17 residues. Trimming cost V 3 bases and J 2 bases; bases outside gene matches: 6. The CDR3 region is CASSWGDRETYNSPLHF. CDR3 nucleotides: TGCGCCAGCAGCTGGGGGGACAGGGAAACCTATAATTCACCCCTCCACTTT.

The gene calls are TRBV18 and TRBJ2-5, with 9 positions matching TRBD1. The CDR3 covers 13 residues. V dropped 6 bases and J dropped 3; count of bases not matched to a gene: 2. Germline V CDR1 and CDR2: KGHSH, LQKENI. The CDR3 loop reads CASSRDREETQYF. Written as DNA, the CDR3 is TGTGCCAGCTCGAGGGACAGGGAAGAGACCCAGTACTTC.

This CDR3 reads CASSESIGTGYNEQFF. CDR3 in DNA: TGCGCCAGCAGTGAGTCGATAGGAACAGGGTACAATGAGCAGTTCTTC. V gene TRBV10-1 combines with J gene TRBJ2-1; maybe TRBD1 (6 bases). The length of the CDR3 is 16 residues. From germline, CDR1 is WNHNN and CDR2 SYGVQD (reference sequence). Trimming took off 0 bases at V and 4 bases at J, with 13 bases between the two ends.

The rearrangement joins TRBV4-1 to TRBJ2-1; possibly TRBD2 for D (6 bases). The V end lost 1 base, the J end lost 6 bases, and 19 bases lay between the germline ends. Germline lookup yields CDR1 MGHRA and CDR2 YSYEKL. The CDR3 spans 17 residues. CDR3 nucleotides: TGCGCCAGCAGCCAAGGGGGTACGCGGGGAAGGCTCAATGAGCAGTTCTTC. This sequence encodes CASSQGGTRGRLNEQFF.